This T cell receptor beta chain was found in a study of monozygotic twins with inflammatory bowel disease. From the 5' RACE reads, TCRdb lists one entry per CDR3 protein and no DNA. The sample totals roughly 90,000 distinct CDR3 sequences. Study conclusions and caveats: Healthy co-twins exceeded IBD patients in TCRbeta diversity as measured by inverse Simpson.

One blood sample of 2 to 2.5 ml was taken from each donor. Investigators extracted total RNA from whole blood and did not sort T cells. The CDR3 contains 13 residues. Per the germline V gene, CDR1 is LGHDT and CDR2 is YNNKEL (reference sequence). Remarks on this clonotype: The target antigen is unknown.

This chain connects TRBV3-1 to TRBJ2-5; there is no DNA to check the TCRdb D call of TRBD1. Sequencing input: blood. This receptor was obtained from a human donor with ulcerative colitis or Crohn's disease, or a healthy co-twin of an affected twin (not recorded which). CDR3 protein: CASSTGQGASQYF.